The 30 T cell receptor beta chains listed next were all sequenced from one sample in a study of cytomegalovirus exposure and HLA in healthy donors. PCR primers comprised 60 Vbeta and 13 Jbeta primers. Sequencing used immunoSEQ multiplex PCR; TCRdb keeps in-frame clones, though not all of them. The repertoire has around 150,000 clones, around 80% of them found once; the top ten carry less than 9.5%. The source material was PBMCs. The receptors derive from a woman aged 40 to 49 in good health and CMV-seropositive.

V and J are TRBV9 and TRBJ2-1; TRBD1 agrees at 11 bases. This CDR3 has 17 residues. J gave up 7 bases and V 3 bases, and 12 bases lay outside the gene matches. Germline lookup yields CDR1 SGDLS and CDR2 YYNGEE. CDR3 in DNA: TGTGCCAGCAGCGCTGGAGGAGGGACAGGGGGTGTAAATGAGCAGTTCTTC. This gives the protein CASSAGGGTGGVNEQFF. Drawing the rest from reference TRBV9 and TRBJ2-1, the complete variable domain is DSGVTQTPKHLITATGQRVTLRCSPRSGDLSVYWYQQSLDQGLQFLIQYYNGEERAKGNILERFSAQQFPDLHSELNLSSLELGDSALYFCASSAGGGTGGVNEQFFGPGTRLTVL.

This chain uses TRBV11-2 with TRBJ2-7; 11 bases are shared with TRBD1. J lost 3 bases, V lost 3 bases, and 7 bases had no gene match. CDR3 length equals 16 residues. CDR1 and CDR2 from the germline V gene are SGHAT and FQNNGV. The DNA of the CDR3 is TGTGCCAGCAGCTTGGGTTGGGGACAGGGGGGCTACGAGCAGTACTTC. As protein: CASSLGWGQGGYEQYF.

This sequence joins TRBV7-9 and TRBJ2-7, with 7 bases that match TRBD1. In germline, CDR1 is SEHNR, CDR2 FQNEAQ (reference sequence). The CDR3 is 15 residues long. The trim removed 3 bases at V and 0 bases at J, leaving 5 bases unmatched. This chain's CDR3 is CASSFSAGGSYEQYF. CDR3 nucleotides: TGTGCCAGCAGCTTCTCCGCAGGGGGCTCCTACGAGCAGTACTTC.

V and J are TRBV5-1 and TRBJ1-4; 7 nucleotides agree with TRBD1. This CDR3 is built from 16 residues. Germline V gene lookup returns CDR1 SGHRS and CDR2 YFSETQ. The ends lost 4 bases at V and 0 bases at J; junction bases unmatched: 6. CDR3 in amino acids: CASSPGTVATNEKLFF. For the CDR3, the DNA is TGCGCCAGCAGCCCAGGGACAGTCGCAACTAATGAAAAACTGTTTTTT.

The gene calls are TRBV11-3 and TRBJ1-1; TRBD1 matches 10 bases. The J segment lost 8 bases and the V segment lost 3 bases, leaving 9 bases of the junction unmatched. The CDR3 covers 15 residues. CDR1 is SGHNT, CDR2 YENEEA, per germline. The CDR3 nucleotides read TGTGCCAGCAGCTTTCCGGGACAGGGGCATCGCGAAGCTTTCTTT. Its protein product is CASSFPGQGHREAFF.

This clone has only a few counts. The chain joins TRBV19 to TRBJ1-5; D uncertain. The CDR3 contains 12 residues. The V end was cut by 4 bases, the J end by 4 bases, with 5 bases between. Germline CDR1 reads LNHDA; CDR2 reads SQIVND (reference sequence). For the CDR3, the DNA is TGTGCCAGTAGTAACGAGAATCAGCCCCAGCATTTT. This gives the protein CASSNENQPQHF.

J is TRBJ2-1 and V is TRBV2; TRBD2 matches at 15 bases. With 6 bases clipped from V and 6 bases from J, the junction kept 3 bases outside the gene matches. Germline-derived CDR1 and CDR2 are SNHLY and FYNNEI. CDR3 length: 15 amino acids. The CDR3 sequence: CASSWTSGRANEQFF. CDR3 in DNA: TGTGCCAGCAGCTGGACTAGCGGGAGGGCCAATGAGCAGTTCTTC.

J is TRBJ2-3 and V is TRBV5-1, with 7 bases fitting TRBD2. Germline V gene sequence: CDR1 SGHRS, CDR2 YFSETQ. This CDR3 is 14 amino acids long. Trimming at V came to 4 bases and at J to 4 bases, leaving 6 bases not matched to a gene. The CDR3 protein is CASSASGGADTQYF. In DNA form, the CDR3 reads TGCGCCAGCAGCGCTAGCGGAGGGGCAGATACGCAGTATTTT. The variable domain in full, with the rest retrieved from reference TRBV5-1 and TRBJ2-3, is KAGVTQTPRYLIKTRGQQVTLSCSPISGHRSVSWYQQTPGQGLQFLFEYFSETQRNKGNFPGRFSGRQFSNSRSEMNVSTLELGDSALYLCASSASGGADTQYFGPGTRLTVL.

This clone appeared a few times. The DNA for the CDR3 is TGCAGCGTTGAAGTCAGTGGTTACTACGAGCAGTACTTC. Its protein product is CSVEVSGYYEQYF. V usage is TRBV29-1 and J usage is TRBJ2-7; no reliable D call. The CDR3 runs 13 residues. The V end lost 1 base, the J end lost 3 bases, and 10 bases lay between the germline ends. Germline values: CDR1 SQVTM, CDR2 ANQGSEA.

This clone was counted a single time. The gene calls are TRBV5-5 and TRBJ1-1, with D perhaps TRBD1 (6 bases). CDR1 SGHKS and CDR2 YYEKEE come from the germline V gene (reference sequence). CDR3 size: 14 residues. Trimming took off 7 bases at V and 2 bases at J, with 15 bases between the two ends. The DNA of the CDR3 is TGTGCCAGCGCCGAAGCGGGGGCAAACACTGAAGCTTTCTTT. Protein sequence: CASAEAGANTEAFF. Full variable domain (missing parts from reference TRBV5-5 and TRBJ1-1): DAGVTQSPTHLIKTRGQQVTLRCSPISGHKSVSWYQQVLGQGPQFIFQYYEKEERGRGNFPDRFSARQFPNYSSELNVNALLLGDSALYLCASAEAGANTEAFFGQGTRLTVV.

The gene calls are TRBV12-5 and TRBJ2-3; D call uncertain. CDR1 LGHNT and CDR2 FRNRAP come from the germline V gene. There are 13 residues in the CDR3. Between the trimmed V and J ends, which lost 4 bases and 0 bases, there was a span of 5 bases. The CDR3 loop is CASGSGSTDTQYF. The CDR3 DNA reads as TGTGCTAGTGGTTCCGGGAGCACAGATACGCAGTATTTT. Full variable domain (rest looked up from reference TRBV12-5 and TRBJ2-3): DARVTQTPRHKVTEMGQEVTMRCQPILGHNTVFWYRQTMMQGLELLAYFRNRAPLDDSGMPKDRFSAEMPDATLATLKIQPSEPRDSAVYFCASGSGSTDTQYFGPGTRLTVL.

The chain links TRBV28 to TRBJ2-2; D is possibly TRBD2 (6 bases). V lost 6 bases to trimming and J lost 4 bases, with 15 bases between them. CDR1 is MDHEN, CDR2 SYDVKM, per germline. CDR3 length: 15 amino acids. The CDR3 protein is CASSQRTGVTGELFF. The CDR3 DNA follows: TGTGCCAGCAGCCAACGGACGGGGGTCACCGGGGAGCTGTTTTTT.

The chain links TRBV7-2 to TRBJ1-1; D call uncertain. The CDR3 contains 12 residues. Trimming cost V 3 bases and J 5 bases, with 7 bases left between them. Germline CDR1 reads SGHTA; CDR2 reads FQGNSA. CDR3 residues: CASSFILTEAFF. CDR3 bases: TGTGCCAGCAGCTTTATATTAACTGAAGCTTTCTTT.

This chain uses TRBV6-5 with TRBJ2-1; 7 bases match TRBD2. The CDR3 sequence is 15 residues long. V lost 0 bases, J lost 2 bases, and 1 base stayed unmatched. CDR1 and CDR2 (germline): MNHEY, SVGAGI. This CDR3 is CASSYSGTTYNEQFF. The CDR3 nucleotides are TGTGCCAGCAGTTACTCCGGGACTACCTACAATGAGCAGTTCTTC.

CDR3 bases: TGTGCCAGCAGTTATTCGGGAGCACTAACCGCCTACGAGCAGTACTTC. This gives the protein CASSYSGALTAYEQYF. This rearrangement joins TRBV6-5 to TRBJ2-7, with D perhaps matching TRBD2 (6 bases). Between the trimmed V and J ends, which lost 3 bases and 2 bases, there was a span of 17 bases. CDR3 length: 16 amino acids. Looked up from germline, CDR1 is MNHEY and CDR2 is SVGAGI.

The chain is built from TRBV5-5 and TRBJ2-5; TRBD1 matches at 11 bases. CDR1 is SGHKS, CDR2 YYEKEE, per germline (reference sequence). The trim removed 4 bases at V and 4 bases at J, leaving 9 bases unmatched. The CDR3 spans 16 residues. The DNA for the CDR3 is TGTGCCAGCAGCGTAGGACAGGGGGCGGTTGGAGAGACCCAGTACTTC. Translation: CASSVGQGAVGETQYF.

This chain uses TRBV28 with TRBJ2-6; no clear D. V was trimmed by 7 bases and J by 0 bases, leaving 16 bases between them. Germline V gene sequence: CDR1 MDHEN, CDR2 SYDVKM. This CDR3 region has 17 residues. CDR3 DNA: TGTGCCAGCACCCCTCGTGGCATAACCTCTGGGGCCAACGTCCTGACTTTC. Amino acid sequence: CASTPRGITSGANVLTF.

There are a few counts of this clone. The chain links TRBV9 to TRBJ1-3; D unresolved. Trimming left V 0 bases short and J 1 base short, with 5 bases between. Looked up from germline, CDR1 is SGDLS and CDR2 is YYNGEE. The CDR3 consists of 14 residues. CDR3 in DNA: TGTGCCAGCAGCGTAGGACAATCTGGAAACACCATATATTTT. Translating gives CASSVGQSGNTIYF.

The rearrangement links TRBV4-3 to TRBJ2-7; D unresolved. CDR1 is LGHNA, CDR2 YSLEER, per germline. The ends were cut back, 0 bases at V and 1 base at J, with 7 bases in the middle. The CDR3 totals 14 residues. CDR3 residues: CASSQDTESYEQYF. For the CDR3, the DNA is TGCGCCAGCAGCCAAGATACAGAATCCTACGAGCAGTACTTC.

The genes are TRBV6-6 and TRBJ1-1, with TRBD1 identical over 8 bases. Germline values: CDR1 MNHNY, CDR2 SVGAGI (reference sequence). Trimming took 8 bases from V and 5 from J; bases not matched to a gene: 7. The CDR3 is 13 residues long. The CDR3 bases are TGTGCCAGCCGGTCAGGGGGCGAGACTGAAGCTTTCTTT. This sequence encodes CASRSGGETEAFF.

The rearrangement links TRBV4-3 to TRBJ2-3; no clear D. Germline V lookup: CDR1 LGHNA, CDR2 YSLEER. The CDR3 sequence is 16 residues long. V lost 0 bases to trimming and J lost 0 bases, with 10 bases between them. The CDR3 region is CASSQEWQVSTDTQYF. The CDR3, as DNA: TGCGCCAGCAGCCAAGAGTGGCAGGTTAGCACAGATACGCAGTATTTT.

V usage is TRBV7-9 and J usage is TRBJ2-2; 7 nucleotides match TRBD1. Germline V gives CDR1 SEHNR, CDR2 FQNEAQ (reference sequence). This CDR3 is built from 18 residues. Trimming at V came to 3 bases and at J to 0 bases, leaving 10 bases not matched to a gene. In DNA form, the CDR3 reads TGTGCCAGCAGCTTGGCCCCGGGGACAGTTGCGAACACCGGGGAGCTGTTTTTT. It codes for CASSLAPGTVANTGELFF.

The chain joins TRBV4-1 to TRBJ2-7, with 12 bases fitting TRBD2. This CDR3 has 16 residues. The V gene end was trimmed by 4 bases and the J gene end by 2 bases; junction bases not matched to a gene: 6. CDR1 and CDR2 (germline): MGHRA, YSYEKL. The CDR3, as DNA: TGCGCCAGCAGCCCGGGACTAGCGGGCTTGACCTACGAGCAGTACTTC. Its protein product is CASSPGLAGLTYEQYF.

The sample holds a few counts of this clone. The gene calls are TRBV7-2 and TRBJ1-1; a weak D match, TRBD1 (5 bases). This CDR3 is 13 amino acids long. Per the germline V gene, CDR1 is SGHTA and CDR2 is FQGNSA. The V end was cut by 10 bases, the J end by 2 bases, with 14 bases between. The CDR3 bases are TGTGCCACTCGATCAGGGATTAACACTGAAGCTTTCTTT. Translating it yields CATRSGINTEAFF.

The chain links TRBV6-5 to TRBJ2-7, with 12 bases aligning to TRBD2. CDR3 size: 15 residues. Germline V CDR1 and CDR2: MNHEY, SVGAGI. The V segment lost 2 bases and the J segment 4 bases; nucleotides outside the gene matches: 3. The CDR3 nucleotides are TGTGCCAGCAGTTACGGGACTAGCGGGTTTTACGAGCAGTACTTC. Encoded protein: CASSYGTSGFYEQYF.

This sequence joins TRBV4-1 and TRBJ2-7; 12 nucleotides align to TRBD2. This CDR3 region has 17 residues. Germline CDR1 and CDR2: MGHRA and YSYEKL. The V segment lost 1 base and the J segment 1 base; nucleotides outside the gene matches: 5. The CDR3 loop is CASSQGLAGGPSYEQYF. CDR3 DNA: TGCGCCAGCAGCCAAGGGCTAGCGGGAGGGCCATCCTACGAGCAGTACTTC.

This chain joins TRBV29-1 and TRBJ2-3, with D perhaps TRBD2 (6 bases). This CDR3 is built from 13 residues. Germline CDR1 reads SQVTM; CDR2 reads ANQGSEA. V dropped 0 bases and J dropped 5 bases, with 9 bases sitting between them. CDR3 residues: CSVEEWREDTQYF. The CDR3 DNA reads TGCAGCGTTGAAGAGTGGAGGGAAGATACGCAGTATTTT.

The V gene is TRBV29-1, the J gene TRBJ2-1; TRBD2 is a possible D gene (5 bases). The CDR3 totals 10 residues. V was shortened by 7 bases and J by 8 bases, with 9 bases between the two germline ends. The germline V gene encodes CDR1 SQVTM and CDR2 ANQGSEA. DNA of the CDR3: TGCAGCGCCAAGAGGGATGAGCAGTTCTTC. Translated: CSAKRDEQFF.

The chain is built from TRBV4-2 and TRBJ1-1; weak D call: TRBD1 (6 bases). V lost 5 bases, J lost 5 bases, and 9 bases lay in between. CDR1 and CDR2 (germline): LGHNA, YNFKEQ. CDR3 size: 12 residues. The CDR3 sequence: CASSGRGTEAFF. CDR3 sequence (DNA): TGTGCCAGCAGCGGCAGGGGAACTGAAGCTTTCTTT.

This rearrangement joins TRBV28 to TRBJ1-2, with D maybe TRBD1 (5 bases). V was shortened by 7 bases and J by 6 bases, with 9 bases between the two germline ends. The CDR3 spans 11 residues. The germline V gene has CDR1 MDHEN and CDR2 SYDVKM. This CDR3 reads CASTGWNGYTF. CDR3 nucleotide sequence: TGTGCCAGCACAGGGTGGAATGGCTACACCTTC.